This T cell receptor beta chain is from a study of T cells in Graves' hyperthyroidism and ophthalmopathy. Study-wide points: It was a median about 7.1 months before onset that the model predicted ophthalmopathy.

Diagnosis of hyperthyroidism was new in patients aged 18 to 65, and its duration was under 2 months. Investigators excluded patients with uncontrolled infection, other autoimmune disease, pregnancy or lactation. This clonotype has a count of ten or more. No antigen is known for it. It was RNA transcripts that yielded the amplified TCR beta CDR3 regions. The HTBI primer set was used in a first-round RT-PCR of the TCR CDR3. TCRdb processed the multiplex PCR reads anew with MiXCR; each CDR3 protein has one entry. The repertoire has hundreds of thousands of distinct CDR3 sequences, more than 45% of them found once; the top ten carry approximately 8.2%. The germline CDR1 and CDR2 sequences are SGDLS and YYNGEE. V gave up 2 bases and J gave up 1 base, with 6 bases separating them. CDR3 size: 13 residues.

The receptor comes from a woman aged 18-35 years with Graves' hyperthyroidism. The sequenced sample consisted of peripheral blood or thyroid tissue (not recorded which). V is TRBV9 and J is TRBJ2-5; D remains ambiguous. CDR3 loop: CASSVAPQETQYF. The CDR3 region has the DNA TGTGCCAGCAGCGTCGCCCCCCAAGAGACCCAGTACTTC.